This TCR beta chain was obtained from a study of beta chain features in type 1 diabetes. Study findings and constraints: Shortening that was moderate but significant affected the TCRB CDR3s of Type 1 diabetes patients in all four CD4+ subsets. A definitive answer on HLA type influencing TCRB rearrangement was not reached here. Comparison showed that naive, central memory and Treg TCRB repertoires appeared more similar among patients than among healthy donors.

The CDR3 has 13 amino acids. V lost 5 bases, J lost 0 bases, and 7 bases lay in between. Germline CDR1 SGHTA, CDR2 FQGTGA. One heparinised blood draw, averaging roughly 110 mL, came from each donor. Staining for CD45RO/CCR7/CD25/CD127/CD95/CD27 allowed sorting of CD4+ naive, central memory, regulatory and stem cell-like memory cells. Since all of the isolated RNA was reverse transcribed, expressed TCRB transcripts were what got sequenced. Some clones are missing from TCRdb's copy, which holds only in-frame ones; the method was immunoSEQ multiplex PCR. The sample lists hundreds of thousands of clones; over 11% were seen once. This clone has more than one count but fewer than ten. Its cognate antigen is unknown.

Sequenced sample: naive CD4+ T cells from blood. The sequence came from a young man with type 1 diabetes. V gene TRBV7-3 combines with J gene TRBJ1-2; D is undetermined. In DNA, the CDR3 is TGTGCCAGCAGCAGGGAGGCTAACTATGGCTACACCTTC. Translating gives CASSREANYGYTF.